The sample holds a few counts of the clone carrying this T cell receptor (beta chain). Its specificity is not known. Following extraction, RNA underwent reverse transcription to cDNA, which served as the sequencing template. Clones were read by immunoSEQ multiplex PCR, and TCRdb kept only the in-frame ones, dropping some. The sample records more than 95,000 clones, roughly two fifths being singletons. This sample stems from a study of CD8+ T cells in alopecia areata. Whole-study context: In an open-label trial, patients got 5 to 10 mg tofacitinib twice daily. Tofacitinib therapy took 6 to 18 months; 6 months off drug came after.

Study observations and caveats: Compared with normal scalp, lesional scalp had higher clonality and more expanded CD8+ clones.

Patients with alopecia areata provided lesional scalp punch biopsies as well as peripheral blood. CDR1 SQVTM and CDR2 ANQGSEA come from the germline V gene. Losses at the gene ends were 4 bases for V and 5 bases for J; bases not matched to a gene: 3. CDR3 length: 12 residues. Source material: CD4+ T cells sorted from blood. The sequence was obtained from a human donor with alopecia areata. V and J are TRBV29-1 and TRBJ2-7; 9 nucleotides agree with TRBD1. CDR3 in amino acids: CSVGQGGNEQYF. Written as DNA, the CDR3 is TGCAGCGTTGGACAGGGGGGCAACGAGCAGTACTTC.